This T cell receptor (beta chain) was obtained from a study of low-dose radiotherapy and immunotherapy resistance in tumors. Turning to the study itself: Per fraction, Cohort 1 was given 0.5 Gy every 2 weeks, for a total of 6.5 Gy. Administration of intravenous cyclophosphamide at 200 mg/m2 took place every two weeks, one day before radiation and immunotherapy. TRAV- and TRBV-specific primers, spanning alpha and beta chains, primed first-strand cDNA.

The germline V and J ends were trimmed by 6 bases and 8 bases, with 13 bases remaining between them. Germline loops: CDR1 MNHEY, CDR2 SVGAGI. The CDR3 covers 12 residues. PCR amplification of the TCRs was performed with Phusion for 20 PCR cycles, and it relied on a constant-region primer together with a V-primer adapter. In vitro transcription amplified the mRNA that had been isolated. Using its own MiXCR run on the reads, TCRdb lists one record per CDR3 protein. The sample includes tens of thousands of distinct CDR3 sequences, around 11% of them seen just once. Time point reported: before trial treatment. In its sample, this clonotype was seen many times.

The genes are TRBV6-5 and TRBJ1-1; D remains unclear. The receptor was isolated from a female donor with ovarian cancer. The sequencing here drew on PBMCs, taken before treatment. The CDR3 nucleotides are TGTGCCAGCAGCGGAGGAGGACGGGAAGCTTTCTTT. Translated: CASSGGGREAFF.